Listed below are T cell receptor beta chains from one sample, sequenced in a study of patients and donors after allogeneic stem cell transplantation. One entry per CDR3 protein results from TCRdb running MiXCR on the RT-PCR reads. The table lists almost 20,000 distinct CDR3 sequences, 4.5% to 5% of them singletons. Sequencing was done on a sample of blood, either unsorted or a sorted T cell fraction (not recorded which). The receptors come from a human donor who was either an allogeneic HSCT recipient or a stem cell or donor lymphocyte infusion donor (not recorded which). It is not recorded whose cells these are; they may come from a transplant donor. Each CDR3 is given with its conserved first and last residue. The D gene is left open where the match is weak. Clone size is shown for a subset of rows, as once, few, many or a class of expanded clone.

V gene	D gene	J gene	clone size	CDR3 protein	CDR3 DNA
TRBV27	-	TRBJ2-5	-	CASSFTQYF	TGTGCCAGCAGTTTTACCCAGTACTTC
TRBV20-1	-	TRBJ2-3	few	CSARDGSVYTDTQYF	TGCAGTGCTAGAGATGGTAGTGTATACACAGATACGCAGTATTTT
TRBV19	TRBD1	TRBJ1-2	many	CASTSGTERNYGYTF	TGTGCCAGTACCTCCGGGACAGAGCGTAACTATGGCTACACCTTC
TRBV3-1	-	TRBJ2-1	few	CASSHWDGNNEQFF	TGTGCCAGCAGCCACTGGGACGGAAACAATGAGCAGTTCTTC
TRBV6-2/TRBV6-3	-	TRBJ1-3	-	CASSYRGRSGNTIYF	TGTGCCAGCAGTTACAGGGGCCGCTCTGGAAACACCATATATTTT
TRBV5-1	TRBD1	TRBJ2-1	many	CASSEGTGYNEQFF	TGCGCCAGCAGCGAAGGGACAGGGTACAATGAGCAGTTCTTC
TRBV30	TRBD1	TRBJ1-1	-	CAWNRDRGAEAFF	TGTGCCTGGAACCGGGACAGGGGGGCTGAAGCTTTCTTT
TRBV5-8	-	TRBJ1-1	many	CASRGRGKKTEAFF	TGTGCCAGCAGGGGTCGGGGAAAGAAAACTGAAGCTTTCTTT
TRBV5-1	-	TRBJ2-4	-	CASSLQGEGNIQYF	TGCGCCAGCAGCTTACAGGGTGAGGGAAACATTCAGTACTTC
TRBV5-5	-	TRBJ1-2	few	CASSQNSAHGYTF	TGTGCCAGCAGCCAAAATTCAGCACACGGCTACACCTTC
TRBV6-4	TRBD2	TRBJ2-2	-	CASSANPGGPGELFF	TGTGCCAGCAGTGCCAACCCGGGGGGGCCCGGGGAGCTGTTTTTT
TRBV5-8	-	TRBJ2-4	many	CASSTTSAKNIQYF	TGTGCCAGCAGCACTACTAGCGCCAAAAACATTCAGTACTTC
TRBV28	TRBD1	TRBJ1-2	many	CASSLPGQASGAGYTF	TGTGCCAGCAGTTTACCGGGACAGGCCTCTGGTGCTGGCTACACCTTC
TRBV20-1	-	TRBJ2-1	many	CSAEGQGQIGYGQFF	TGCAGTGCTGAGGGTCAGGGACAAATAGGGTACGGGCAGTTCTTC
TRBV7-7	TRBD1	TRBJ2-5	many	CASSLIGTGGETQYF	TGTGCCAGCAGCCTCATTGGGACAGGGGGAGAGACCCAGTACTTC
TRBV7-3	TRBD1	TRBJ2-1	few	CASSMGQGGNEQFF	TGTGCCAGCAGCATGGGACAGGGGGGCAATGAGCAGTTCTTC
TRBV24-1	TRBD1	TRBJ1-1	many	CATSDETGRAFF	TGTGCCACCAGTGATGAGACAGGGAGAGCTTTCTTT
TRBV6-2/TRBV6-3	TRBD1	TRBJ1-1	-	CASTYDRGTEAFF	TGTGCCAGCACCTACGACAGGGGGACTGAAGCTTTCTTT
TRBV7-9	-	TRBJ2-5	few	CASSLAQASALAF	TGTGCCAGCAGCTTAGCGCAGGCCTCCGCTCTGGCCTTC
TRBV9	TRBD2	TRBJ2-1	-	CASSAHHSGGASSYNEQFF	TGTGCCAGCAGCGCTCACCATAGCGGGGGGGCAAGCTCCTACAATGAGCAGTTCTTC
TRBV28	-	TRBJ2-5	-	CASSFGGAEKTQYF	TGTGCCAGCAGTTTTGGGGGGGCAGAGAAGACCCAGTACTTC
TRBV19	TRBD2	TRBJ2-7	-	CASSLSIAGGLREQYF	TGTGCCAGTAGTCTCTCCATAGCGGGAGGTCTTCGCGAGCAGTACTTC
TRBV9	TRBD2	TRBJ2-7	-	CASSVDAGVYEQYF	TGTGCCAGCAGCGTAGACGCGGGAGTCTACGAGCAGTACTTC
TRBV2	-	TRBJ2-2	many	CAGNQDGTGSTGELFF	TGTGCCGGGAATCAGGACGGGACGGGGAGCACCGGGGAGCTGTTTTTT
TRBV3-1	TRBD1	TRBJ2-3	many	CASSPTGTGRTDTQYF	TGTGCCAGCAGCCCCACCGGGACAGGGAGGACAGATACGCAGTATTTT
TRBV6-2/TRBV6-3	-	TRBJ1-2	many	CASSLTGKYYGYTF	TGTGCCAGCAGTTTAACAGGGAAGTACTATGGCTACACCTTC
TRBV6-1	-	TRBJ1-2	many	CASSEVGHGYTF	TGTGCCAGCAGTGAAGTAGGGCATGGCTACACCTTC
TRBV9	-	TRBJ2-5	many	CASSSPTPQETQYF	TGTGCCAGCAGCTCACCCACCCCCCAAGAGACCCAGTACTTC
TRBV7-9	-	TRBJ2-3	few	CASSFLDRLTDTQYF	TGTGCCAGCAGCTTCCTAGACAGACTCACAGATACGCAGTATTTT
TRBV18	TRBD1	TRBJ1-4	many	CASSPRQGGTNEKLFF	TGTGCCAGCTCACCCCGACAGGGGGGGACTAATGAAAAACTGTTTTTT
TRBV12-5	-	TRBJ2-1	few	CASALSLGGRGEQFF	TGTGCTAGTGCCCTCTCTCTTGGGGGTCGTGGTGAGCAGTTCTTC
TRBV12-3/TRBV12-4	-	TRBJ1-2	many	CASRTDGYGYTF	TGTGCCAGCAGAACGGATGGGTATGGCTACACCTTC
TRBV20-1	-	TRBJ2-4	many	CSARTQRDTAKNIQYF	TGCAGTGCTAGAACCCAAAGGGACACGGCCAAAAACATTCAGTACTTC
TRBV6-1	-	TRBJ1-1	many	CASRGQGLGTEAFF	TGTGCCAGCAGGGGGCAGGGTTTGGGCACTGAAGCTTTCTTT
TRBV11-1	-	TRBJ2-1	many	CATVQILIYWSSYNEQFF	TGTGCCACCGTACAGATCTTAATATATTGGAGCTCCTACAATGAGCAGTTCTTC
TRBV6-2/TRBV6-3	-	TRBJ1-1	many	CASSYNLGRENTEAFF	TGTGCCAGCAGTTACAATTTAGGAAGGGAGAACACTGAAGCTTTCTTT
TRBV12-3/TRBV12-4	TRBD1	TRBJ1-1	medium-sized	CASSLDRGGWNTEAFF	TGTGCCAGCAGTTTAGACAGGGGAGGGTGGAACACTGAAGCTTTCTTT
TRBV20-1	-	TRBJ2-1	many	CSARRDPRSSSYNEQFF	TGCAGTGCGCGCCGGGACCCAAGAAGTAGCTCCTACAATGAGCAGTTCTTC
TRBV19	-	TRBJ2-5	-	CATADSVGETQYF	TGTGCCACCGCGGACAGCGTCGGAGAGACCCAGTACTTC
TRBV2	TRBD2	TRBJ2-3	many	CASRLGLAGERNTQYF	TGTGCCAGCAGGCTGGGACTAGCGGGGGAACGGAATACGCAGTATTTT
TRBV7-9	-	TRBJ2-3	few	CASSLVGGSTDTQYF	TGTGCCAGCAGCTTAGTGGGCGGGAGCACAGATACGCAGTATTTT
TRBV24-1	TRBD2	TRBJ2-7	many	CATSEAGERSYEQYF	TGTGCCACCTCCGAAGCGGGAGAAAGATCCTACGAGCAGTACTTC
TRBV29-1	-	TRBJ1-1	many	CSVAASDAEAFF	TGCAGCGTGGCAGCGTCTGACGCTGAAGCTTTCTTT
TRBV5-1	TRBD2	TRBJ2-5	many	CASRSSGVQETQYF	TGCGCCAGCAGATCCAGCGGGGTCCAAGAGACCCAGTACTTC
TRBV28	-	TRBJ1-6	many	CASRTDRIPFYSPLHF	TGTGCCAGCAGAACTGACAGGATACCTTTCTATTCACCCCTCCACTTT
TRBV7-2	TRBD1	TRBJ1-1	many	CASSFTGTGNTEAFF	TGTGCCAGCAGCTTTACGGGGACAGGGAACACTGAAGCTTTCTTT
TRBV7-9	TRBD1	TRBJ1-1	many	CASSSGQMNTEAFF	TGTGCCAGCAGCTCGGGACAGATGAACACTGAAGCTTTCTTT
TRBV6-4	-	TRBJ2-1	many	CASSDWSYTEQFF	TGTGCCAGCAGTGACTGGAGTTACACTGAGCAGTTCTTC
TRBV29-1	TRBD2	TRBJ2-1	many	CSVVRPEKRGEFF	TGCAGCGTTGTGCGGCCGGAAAAGCGGGGCGAGTTCTTC
TRBV18	TRBD2	TRBJ2-5	-	CASSLTSGQETQYF	TGTGCCAGCTCACTGACTAGCGGTCAAGAGACCCAGTACTTC
TRBV28	TRBD2	TRBJ2-3	many	CAVISGPGGGTDTQYF	TGTGCCGTCATTTCCGGGCCCGGGGGGGGCACAGATACGCAGTATTTT
TRBV27	TRBD1	TRBJ2-2	many	CASSDRGNTGELFF	TGTGCCAGCTCCGACAGGGGCAACACCGGGGAGCTGTTTTTT
TRBV5-1	-	TRBJ1-1	many	CASSPPLRSTEAFF	TGCGCCAGCAGCCCCCCTCTACGGAGCACTGAAGCTTTCTTT
TRBV28	-	TRBJ2-4	-	CASRSGGVKNIQYF	TGTGCCAGCAGATCAGGTGGGGTCAAAAACATTCAGTACTTC
TRBV5-5	-	TRBJ2-1	many	CASSLHPSSEQFF	TGTGCCAGCAGCTTGCATCCTAGCTCTGAGCAGTTCTTC
TRBV9	-	TRBJ1-3	many	CASSWGRGPDVRTGNTIYF	TGTGCCAGCAGTTGGGGTCGGGGGCCCGACGTTAGGACTGGAAACACCATATATTTT
TRBV7-9	-	TRBJ1-1	many	CASSLLLGETEAFF	TGTGCCAGCAGCTTACTGTTGGGGGAGACTGAAGCTTTCTTT
TRBV7-6	-	TRBJ2-7	-	CASSTEGGRLYEQYF	TGTGCCAGCAGCACAGAAGGGGGTAGGCTCTACGAGCAGTACTTC
TRBV10-3	TRBD1	TRBJ2-1	many	CAISGPGQGGNEQFF	TGTGCCATCAGTGGCCCGGGACAGGGGGGAAATGAGCAGTTCTTC